A selection of T cell receptor beta chains follows, all from one sample in a study of blood T cell repertoires in COVID-19. Generated by immunoSEQ multiplex PCR, the TCRdb table keeps only in-frame clones and is missing some. The sample lists about 520,000 clones, 80% to 90% seen once, with about 3.2% in the top ten. Source material: peripheral blood. The receptors derive from a human donor in a cohort sampled during active COVID-19. Each CDR3 is given with its conserved first and last residue. D genes are given only for firm matches. Clone size is not always given. Where it is, it says once, few, many or a class for expanded clones.

D gene	clone size	J gene	V gene	CDR3 DNA	CDR3 protein
.	.	TRBJ1-5	TRBV7-9	TGTGCCAGCAGCTTAGCGTTGGGACAAGGACATAGCAATCAGCCCCAGCATTTT	CASSLALGQGHSNQPQHF
.	.	TRBJ1-5	TRBV9	TGTGCCAGCAGCTATTCAGGGTACAATCAGCCCCAGCATTTT	CASSYSGYNQPQHF
.	.	TRBJ1-6	TRBV27	TGTGCCAGCACCCCCGGCCCAGGGGTAATTGGTTCACCCCTCCACTTT	CASTPGPGVIGSPLHF
.	.	TRBJ1-5	TRBV5-8	TGTGCCAGCAGCTTTCAGGGGTCGGGCAATCAGCCCCAGCATTTT	CASSFQGSGNQPQHF
.	.	TRBJ2-4	TRBV12-2	TGTGCAAGTCGCATTCCCGGACTAGTGTTAGCCAAAAACATTCAGTACTTC	CASRIPGLVLAKNIQYF
.	.	TRBJ2-2	TRBV6-2/TRBV6-3	TGTGCCAGCAGTTACGATAGGAACACCGGGGAGCTGTTTTTT	CASSYDRNTGELFF
.	once	TRBJ1-2	TRBV19	TGTGCCAGTAGTCCGCAGACAGCAAACTATGGCTACACCTTC	CASSPQTANYGYTF
.	.	TRBJ2-1	TRBV30	TGTGCCTGGGGTGAGACTCCCAACAATGAGCAGTTCTTC	CAWGETPNNEQFF
TRBD2	.	TRBJ2-3	TRBV3-1/TRBV3-2	TGTGCCAGCAGCCAAGCCCTGATAGCGGGAGTACCAGATACGCAGTATTTT	CASSQALIAGVPDTQYF
.	.	TRBJ1-5	TRBV5-8	TGTGCCAGCAGCTTACTCAGGGGATGGGATCAGCCCCAGCATTTT	CASSLLRGWDQPQHF
.	.	TRBJ1-1	TRBV5-4	TGTGCCAGCAGCTCCCCCGGGGTGAACACTGAAGCTTTCTTT	CASSSPGVNTEAFF
.	.	TRBJ2-1	TRBV30	TGTGCCTGGAGTAGTCAGGGAGGTGAGCAGTTCTTC	CAWSSQGGEQFF
TRBD2	.	TRBJ2-1	TRBV5-6	TGTGCCAGCAGCTATACAGGGGGAACTAGCGGGAGCCCCTACAATGAGCAGTTCTTC	CASSYTGGTSGSPYNEQFF
TRBD2	.	TRBJ2-5	TRBV9	TGTGCCAGCAGCGCCTCAGGGACTATACCTCAAGAGACCCAGTACTTC	CASSASGTIPQETQYF
.	.	TRBJ2-1	TRBV30	TGTGCCTGGAGCAGGGGATCCTACAATGAGCAGTTCTTC	CAWSRGSYNEQFF
TRBD1	.	TRBJ2-5	TRBV7-7	TGTGCTAGCAGCCCCACTCGCCGGGACAGGGGTCAAGAGACCCAGTACTTC	CASSPTRRDRGQETQYF
.	.	TRBJ1-5	TRBV7-8	TGTGCCAGCAGCTTACTGGCAGCGACTAGCAATCAGCCCCAGCATTTT	CASSLLAATSNQPQHF
TRBD1	.	TRBJ1-5	TRBV5-8	TGTGCCAGCAGCTTGGGAACAGGGGTTTGGCGGCCCCAGCATTTT	CASSLGTGVWRPQHF
TRBD1	.	TRBJ2-2	TRBV5-4	TGTGCCAGCAGCGAGCCCTCCAGGGGGCGTAACGGGGAGCTGTTTTTT	CASSEPSRGRNGELFF
TRBD1	.	TRBJ2-6	TRBV19	TGTGCCAGTAGGAATCCGGGACAGGGCCCGGCAGGGGCCAACGTCCTGACTTTC	CASRNPGQGPAGANVLTF
.	.	TRBJ1-1	TRBV5-4	TGTGCCAGCAGCTTGGACAGGGTTACAAGGAACACTGAAGCTTTCTTT	CASSLDRVTRNTEAFF
.	.	TRBJ2-1	TRBV29-1	TGCAGTAGTAATAGGGCGGGAAGCTCCTACAATGAGCAGTTCTTC	CSSNRAGSSYNEQFF
.	.	TRBJ1-5	TRBV9	TGTGCCAGCAGCTACGGACCCGGCGGGTATAGCAATCAGCCCCAGCATTTT	CASSYGPGGYSNQPQHF
.	.	TRBJ1-1	TRBV7-3	TGTGCCAGCAGCTTAAGAGGCGGATCTAGAGATTTGAACACTGAAGCTTTCTTT	CASSLRGGSRDLNTEAFF
TRBD2	.	TRBJ2-7	TRBV6-2/TRBV6-3	TGTGCCAGCAGTTACGGTGTAGCGGGAGGCTACGAGCAGTACTTC	CASSYGVAGGYEQYF
.	few	TRBJ2-5	TRBV3-1/TRBV3-2	TGTGCCAGCAGCTTAGGGGCTCTCGCTGAGACCCAGTACTTC	CASSLGALAETQYF
.	.	TRBJ2-3	TRBV2	TGTGCCAGCAGTGGTGGACTCGCTAGCACAGATACGCAGTATTTT	CASSGGLASTDTQYF
TRBD2	.	TRBJ2-1	TRBV5-1	TGCGCCAGCAGCCACGGGACTACAAGGTACAATGAGCAGTTCTTC	CASSHGTTRYNEQFF
.	.	TRBJ2-7	TRBV7-2	TGTGCCAGCAGCTTAGCCGGCGGGGCCCTCTACGAGCAGTACTTC	CASSLAGGALYEQYF
.	.	TRBJ2-1	TRBV11-2	TGTGCCAGCAGCTCACAGGGCCAGTCCTACAATGAGCAGTTCTTC	CASSSQGQSYNEQFF